This record looks at one T cell receptor (beta chain) sequence and its context. This entry is derived from a study of T cell changes during pregnancy in multiple sclerosis. The assay was immunoSEQ multiplex PCR, and TCRdb's table has in-frame clones only and misses some. The sample has some 80,000 clones; about 93% are singletons. The CDR3 sequence is 15 residues long. Germline CDR1 SGDLS, CDR2 YYNGEE. The V segment lost 3 bases and the J segment 1 base; nucleotides outside the gene matches: 5. This TCR derives from a female donor with multiple sclerosis, enrolled in a pregnancy study. The chain carries TRBV9 and TRBJ1-1; 8 nucleotides line up with TRBD1. The material sequenced was CD4+ T cells from peripheral blood mononuclear cells, taken after pregnancy. CDR3 amino acids: CASSAGTGANTEAFF. The CDR3, as DNA: TGTGCCAGCAGCGCGGGGACAGGAGCGAACACTGAAGCTTTCTTT.